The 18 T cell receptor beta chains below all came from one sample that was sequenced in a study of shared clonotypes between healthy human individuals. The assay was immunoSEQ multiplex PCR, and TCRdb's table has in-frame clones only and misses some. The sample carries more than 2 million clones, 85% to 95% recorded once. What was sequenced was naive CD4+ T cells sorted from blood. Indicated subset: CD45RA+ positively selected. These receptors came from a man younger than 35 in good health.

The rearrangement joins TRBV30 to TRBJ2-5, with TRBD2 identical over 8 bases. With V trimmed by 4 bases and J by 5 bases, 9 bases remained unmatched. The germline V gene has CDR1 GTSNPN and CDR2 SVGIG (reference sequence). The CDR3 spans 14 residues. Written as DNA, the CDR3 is TGTGCCTGGAACCCCGGGGGGGGCGGGGAGACCCAGTACTTC. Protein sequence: CAWNPGGGGETQYF.

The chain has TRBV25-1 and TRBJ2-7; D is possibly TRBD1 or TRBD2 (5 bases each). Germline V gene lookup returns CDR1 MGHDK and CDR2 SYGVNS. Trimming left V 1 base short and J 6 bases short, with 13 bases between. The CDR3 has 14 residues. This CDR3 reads CASSELRPGSEQYF. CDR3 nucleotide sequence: TGTGCCAGCAGTGAATTACGGCCAGGGAGCGAGCAGTACTTC.

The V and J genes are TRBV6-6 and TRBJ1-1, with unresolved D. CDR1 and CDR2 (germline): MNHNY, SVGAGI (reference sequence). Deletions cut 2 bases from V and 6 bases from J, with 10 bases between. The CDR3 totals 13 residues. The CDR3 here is CASSYRAGAEAFF. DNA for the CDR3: TGTGCCAGCAGTTACAGGGCTGGGGCTGAAGCTTTCTTT.

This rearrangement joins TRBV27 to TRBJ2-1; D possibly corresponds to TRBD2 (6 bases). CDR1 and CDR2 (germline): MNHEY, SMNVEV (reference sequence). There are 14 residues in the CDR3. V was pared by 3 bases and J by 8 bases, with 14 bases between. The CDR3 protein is CASSFWDSRDEQFF. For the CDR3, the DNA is TGTGCCAGCAGTTTCTGGGACTCTAGGGATGAGCAGTTCTTC.

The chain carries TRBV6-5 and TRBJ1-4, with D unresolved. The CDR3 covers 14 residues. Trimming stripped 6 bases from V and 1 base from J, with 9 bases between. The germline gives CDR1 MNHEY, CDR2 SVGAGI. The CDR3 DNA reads TGTGCCAGCAGAACAAGACTAACTAATGAAAAACTGTTTTTT. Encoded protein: CASRTRLTNEKLFF.

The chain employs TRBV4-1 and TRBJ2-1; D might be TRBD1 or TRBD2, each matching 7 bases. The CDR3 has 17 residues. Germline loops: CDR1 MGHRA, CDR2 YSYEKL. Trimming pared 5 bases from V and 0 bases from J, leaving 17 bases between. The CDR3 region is CASSSPAGGASYNEQFF. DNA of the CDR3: TGCGCCAGCAGCTCCCCTGCAGGGGGGGCCTCCTACAATGAGCAGTTCTTC.

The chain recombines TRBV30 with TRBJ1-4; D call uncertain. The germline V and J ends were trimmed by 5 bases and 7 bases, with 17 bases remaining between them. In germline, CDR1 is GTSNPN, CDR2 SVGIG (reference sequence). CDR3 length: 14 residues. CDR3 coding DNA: TGTGCCTGGTCCGTGGGAGGGCCCTCTGAAAAACTGTTTTTT. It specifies CAWSVGGPSEKLFF.

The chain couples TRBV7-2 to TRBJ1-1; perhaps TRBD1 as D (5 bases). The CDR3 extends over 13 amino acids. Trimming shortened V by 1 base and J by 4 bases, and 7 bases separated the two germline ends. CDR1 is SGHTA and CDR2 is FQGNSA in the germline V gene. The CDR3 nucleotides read TGTGCCAGCAGCTTAGACAGGACCACTGAAGCTTTCTTT. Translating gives CASSLDRTTEAFF.

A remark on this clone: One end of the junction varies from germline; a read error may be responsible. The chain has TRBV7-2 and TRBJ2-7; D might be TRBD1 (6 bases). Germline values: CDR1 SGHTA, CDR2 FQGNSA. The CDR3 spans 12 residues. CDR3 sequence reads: CASSYPGGRGDF. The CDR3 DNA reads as TGTGCCAGCAGCTACCCTGGTGGCAGGGGAGACTTC. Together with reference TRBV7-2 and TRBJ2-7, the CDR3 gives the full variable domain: GAGVSQSPSNKVTEKGKDVELRCDPISGHTALYWYRQSLGQGLEFLIYFQGNSAPDKSGLPSDRFSAERTGGSVSTLTIQRTQQEDSAVYLCASSYPGGRGDFGPGTRLTVT.

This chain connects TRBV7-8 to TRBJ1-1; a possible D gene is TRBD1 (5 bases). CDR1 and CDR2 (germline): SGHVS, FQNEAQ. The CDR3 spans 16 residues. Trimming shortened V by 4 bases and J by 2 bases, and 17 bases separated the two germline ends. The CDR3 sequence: CASSSGAGSFNTEAFF. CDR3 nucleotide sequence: TGTGCCAGCAGCTCCGGGGCAGGATCCTTTAACACTGAAGCTTTCTTT. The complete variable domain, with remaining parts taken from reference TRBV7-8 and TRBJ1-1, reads GAGVSQSPRYKVAKRGQDVALRCDPISGHVSLFWYQQALGQGPEFLTYFQNEAQLDKSGLPSDRFFAERPEGSVSTLKIQRTQQEDSAVYLCASSSGAGSFNTEAFFGQGTRLTVV.

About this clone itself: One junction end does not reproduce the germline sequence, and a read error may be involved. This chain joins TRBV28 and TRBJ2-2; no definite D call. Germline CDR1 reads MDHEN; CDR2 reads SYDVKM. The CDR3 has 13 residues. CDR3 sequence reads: CASSFSNAGELFF. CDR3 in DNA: TGTGCCAGCAGTTTTTCGAACGCCGGGGAGCTGTTTTTT.

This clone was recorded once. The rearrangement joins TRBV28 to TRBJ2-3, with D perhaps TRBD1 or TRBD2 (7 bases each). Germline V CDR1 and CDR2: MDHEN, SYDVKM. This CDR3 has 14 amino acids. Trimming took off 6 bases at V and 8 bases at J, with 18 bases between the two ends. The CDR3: CASSLWQGGSTQYF. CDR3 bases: TGTGCCAGCAGCCTTTGGCAGGGGGGGAGTACGCAGTATTTT.

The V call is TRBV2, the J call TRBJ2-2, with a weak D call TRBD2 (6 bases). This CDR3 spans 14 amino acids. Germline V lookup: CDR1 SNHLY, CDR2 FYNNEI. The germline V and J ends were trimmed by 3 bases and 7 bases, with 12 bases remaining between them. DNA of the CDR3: TGTGCCAGCAGTGATCGGAGGGCGGGCGGGGAGCTGTTTTTT. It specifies CASSDRRAGGELFF. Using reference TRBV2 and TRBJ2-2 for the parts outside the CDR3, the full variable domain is EPEVTQTPSHQVTQMGQEVILRCVPISNHLYFYWYRQILGQKVEFLVSFYNNEISEKSEIFDDQFSVERPDGSNFTLKIRSTKLEDSAMYFCASSDRRAGGELFFGEGSRLTVL.

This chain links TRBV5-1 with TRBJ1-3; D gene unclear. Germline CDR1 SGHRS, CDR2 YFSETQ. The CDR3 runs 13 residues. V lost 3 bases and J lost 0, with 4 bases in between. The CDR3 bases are TGCGCCAGCAGCTACGACTCTGGAAACACCATATATTTT. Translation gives CASSYDSGNTIYF.

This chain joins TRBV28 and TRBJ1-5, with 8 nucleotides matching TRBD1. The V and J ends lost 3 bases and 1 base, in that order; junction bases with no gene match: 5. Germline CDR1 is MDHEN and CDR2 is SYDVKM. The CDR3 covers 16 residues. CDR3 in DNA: TGTGCCAGCAGTTTGGGGACAGGACGAAGCAATCAGCCCCAGCATTTT. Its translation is CASSLGTGRSNQPQHF.

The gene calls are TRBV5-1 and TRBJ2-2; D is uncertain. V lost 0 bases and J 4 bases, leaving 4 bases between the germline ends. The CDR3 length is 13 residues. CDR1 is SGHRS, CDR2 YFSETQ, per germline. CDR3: CASSLGGTGELFF. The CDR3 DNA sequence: TGCGCCAGCAGCTTGGGCGGCACCGGGGAGCTGTTTTTT. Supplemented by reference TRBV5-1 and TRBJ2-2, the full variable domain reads KAGVTQTPRYLIKTRGQQVTLSCSPISGHRSVSWYQQTPGQGLQFLFEYFSETQRNKGNFPGRFSGRQFSNSRSEMNVSTLELGDSALYLCASSLGGTGELFFGEGSRLTVL.

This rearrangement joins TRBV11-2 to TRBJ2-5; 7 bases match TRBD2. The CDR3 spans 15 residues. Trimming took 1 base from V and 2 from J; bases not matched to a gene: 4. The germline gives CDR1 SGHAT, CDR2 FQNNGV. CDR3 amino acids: CASSLGASGQETQYF. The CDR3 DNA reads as TGTGCCAGCAGCTTAGGGGCTAGCGGACAAGAGACCCAGTACTTC.

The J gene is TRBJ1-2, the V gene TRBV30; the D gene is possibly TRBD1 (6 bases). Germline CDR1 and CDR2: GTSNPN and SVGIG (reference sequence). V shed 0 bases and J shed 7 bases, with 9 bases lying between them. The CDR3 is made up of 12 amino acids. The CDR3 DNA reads TGTGCCTGGAGTGTCGTGGACAGTGGCTACACCTTC. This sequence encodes CAWSVVDSGYTF.